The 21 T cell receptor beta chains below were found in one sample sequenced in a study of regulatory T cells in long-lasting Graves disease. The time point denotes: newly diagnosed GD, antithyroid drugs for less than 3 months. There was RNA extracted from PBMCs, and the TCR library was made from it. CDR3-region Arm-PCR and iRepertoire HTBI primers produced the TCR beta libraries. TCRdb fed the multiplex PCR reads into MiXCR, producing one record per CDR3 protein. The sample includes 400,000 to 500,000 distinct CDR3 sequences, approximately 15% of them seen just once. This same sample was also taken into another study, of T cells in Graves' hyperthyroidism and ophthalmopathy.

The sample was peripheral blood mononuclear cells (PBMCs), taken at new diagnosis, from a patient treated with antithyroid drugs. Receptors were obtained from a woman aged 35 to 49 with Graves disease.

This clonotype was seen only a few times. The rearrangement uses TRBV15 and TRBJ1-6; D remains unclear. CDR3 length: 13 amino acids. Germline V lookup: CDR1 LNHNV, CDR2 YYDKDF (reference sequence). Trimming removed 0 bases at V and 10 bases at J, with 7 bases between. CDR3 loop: CATSRDFGSPLHF. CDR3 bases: TGTGCCACCAGCAGAGATTTCGGGTCACCCCTCCACTTT. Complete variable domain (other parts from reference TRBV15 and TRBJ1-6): DAMVIQNPRYQVTQFGKPVTLSCSQTLNHNVMYWYQQKSSQAPKLLFHYYDKDFNNEADTPDNFQSRRPNTSFCFLDIRSPGLGDTAMYLCATSRDFGSPLHFGNGTRLTVT.

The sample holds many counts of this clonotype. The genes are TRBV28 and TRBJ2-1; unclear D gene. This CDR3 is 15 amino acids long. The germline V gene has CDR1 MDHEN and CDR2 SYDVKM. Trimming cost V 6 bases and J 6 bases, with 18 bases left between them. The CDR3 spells CASSPRQVPLNEQFF. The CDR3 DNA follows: TGTGCCAGCAGCCCCCGGCAGGTACCCCTCAATGAGCAGTTCTTC.

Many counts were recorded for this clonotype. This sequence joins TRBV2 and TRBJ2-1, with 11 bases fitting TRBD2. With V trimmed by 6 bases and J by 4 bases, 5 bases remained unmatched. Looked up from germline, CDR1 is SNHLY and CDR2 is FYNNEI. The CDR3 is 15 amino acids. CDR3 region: CASRTGTSGYNEQFF. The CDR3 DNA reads TGTGCCAGCAGAACCGGGACTAGCGGTTACAATGAGCAGTTCTTC.

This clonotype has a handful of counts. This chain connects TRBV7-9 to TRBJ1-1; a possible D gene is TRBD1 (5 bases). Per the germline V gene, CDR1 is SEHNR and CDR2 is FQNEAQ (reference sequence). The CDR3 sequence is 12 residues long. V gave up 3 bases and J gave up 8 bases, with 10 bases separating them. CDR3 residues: CASSLGTLEAFF. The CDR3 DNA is TGTGCCAGCAGCTTGGGGACTTTAGAAGCTTTCTTT.

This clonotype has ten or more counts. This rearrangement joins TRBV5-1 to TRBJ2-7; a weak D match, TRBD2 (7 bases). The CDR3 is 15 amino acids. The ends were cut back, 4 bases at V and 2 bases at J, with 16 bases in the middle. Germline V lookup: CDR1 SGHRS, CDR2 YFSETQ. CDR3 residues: CASSSGTPDPYEQYF. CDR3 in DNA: TGCGCCAGCAGCAGCGGGACACCGGACCCCTACGAGCAGTACTTC.

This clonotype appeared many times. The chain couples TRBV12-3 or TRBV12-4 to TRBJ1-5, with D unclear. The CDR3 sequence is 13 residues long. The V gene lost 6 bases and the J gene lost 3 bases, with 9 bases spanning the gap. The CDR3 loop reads CASSLGLNQPQHF. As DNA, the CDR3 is TGTGCCAGCAGCCTAGGGCTCAATCAGCCCCAGCATTTT.

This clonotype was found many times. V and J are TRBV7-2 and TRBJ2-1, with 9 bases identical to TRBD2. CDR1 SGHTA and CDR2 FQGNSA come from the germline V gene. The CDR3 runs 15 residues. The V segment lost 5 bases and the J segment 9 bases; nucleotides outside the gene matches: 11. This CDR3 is CASSPPAGGPGEQFF. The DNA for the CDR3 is TGTGCCAGCAGCCCCCCCGCGGGAGGGCCGGGTGAGCAGTTCTTC.

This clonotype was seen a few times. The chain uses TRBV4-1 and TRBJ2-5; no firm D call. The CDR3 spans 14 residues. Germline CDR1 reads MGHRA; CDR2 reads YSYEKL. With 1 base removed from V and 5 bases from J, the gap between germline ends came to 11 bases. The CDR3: CASSQGGNWETQYF. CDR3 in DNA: TGCGCCAGCAGCCAAGGTGGGAATTGGGAGACCCAGTACTTC.

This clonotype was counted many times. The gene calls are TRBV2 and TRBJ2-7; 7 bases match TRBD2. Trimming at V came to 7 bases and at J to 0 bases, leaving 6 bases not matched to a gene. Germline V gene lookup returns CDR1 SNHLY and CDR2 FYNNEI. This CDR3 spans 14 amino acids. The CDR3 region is CASTREATSYEQYF. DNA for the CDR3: TGTGCCAGCACCCGGGAGGCCACCTCCTACGAGCAGTACTTC.

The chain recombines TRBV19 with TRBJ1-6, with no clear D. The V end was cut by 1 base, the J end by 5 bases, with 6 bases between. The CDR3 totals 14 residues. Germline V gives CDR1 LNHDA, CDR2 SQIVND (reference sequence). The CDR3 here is CASSIAVNNSPLHF. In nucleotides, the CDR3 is TGTGCCAGTAGTATAGCGGTGAATAATTCACCCCTCCACTTT. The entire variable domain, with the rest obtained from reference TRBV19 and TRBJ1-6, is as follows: DGGITQSPKYLFRKEGQNVTLSCEQNLNHDAMYWYRQDPGQGLRLIYYSQIVNDFQKGDIAEGYSVSREKKESFPLTVTSAQKNPTAFYLCASSIAVNNSPLHFGNGTRLTVT.

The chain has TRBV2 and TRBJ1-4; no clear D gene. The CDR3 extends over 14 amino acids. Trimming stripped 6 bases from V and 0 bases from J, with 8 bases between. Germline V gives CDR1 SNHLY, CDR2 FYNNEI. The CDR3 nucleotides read TGTGCCAGCAGCTTGCTTGCAACTAATGAAAAACTGTTTTTT. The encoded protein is CASSLLATNEKLFF.

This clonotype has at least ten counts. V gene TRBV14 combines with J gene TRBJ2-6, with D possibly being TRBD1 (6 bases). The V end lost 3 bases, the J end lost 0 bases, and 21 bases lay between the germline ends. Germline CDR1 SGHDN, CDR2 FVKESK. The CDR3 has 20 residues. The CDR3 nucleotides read TGTGCCAGCAGCCAGGAAACAAGGGACAAATTTCTCTCTGGGGCCAACGTCCTGACTTTC. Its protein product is CASSQETRDKFLSGANVLTF.

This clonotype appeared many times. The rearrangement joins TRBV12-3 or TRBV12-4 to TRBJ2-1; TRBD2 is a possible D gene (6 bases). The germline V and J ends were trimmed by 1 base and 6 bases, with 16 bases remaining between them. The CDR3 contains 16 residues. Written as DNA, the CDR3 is TGTGCCAGCAGTTTAGAGGCGGGACGGATTCGCAATGAGCAGTTCTTC. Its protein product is CASSLEAGRIRNEQFF.

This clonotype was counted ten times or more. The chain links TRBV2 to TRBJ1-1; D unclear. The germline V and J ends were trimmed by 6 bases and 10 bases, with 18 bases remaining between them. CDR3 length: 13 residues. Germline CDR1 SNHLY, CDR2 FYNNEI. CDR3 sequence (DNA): TGTGCCAGCAGCGTTGATCCTGGGCGGGCAGCTTTCTTT. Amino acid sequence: CASSVDPGRAAFF.

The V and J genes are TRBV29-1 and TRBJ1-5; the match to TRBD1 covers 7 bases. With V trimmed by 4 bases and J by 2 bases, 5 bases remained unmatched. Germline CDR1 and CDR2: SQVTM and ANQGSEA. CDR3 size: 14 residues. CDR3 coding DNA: TGCAGCGTTGGGGGTGACAGGGGCAATCAGCCCCAGCATTTT. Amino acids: CSVGGDRGNQPQHF.

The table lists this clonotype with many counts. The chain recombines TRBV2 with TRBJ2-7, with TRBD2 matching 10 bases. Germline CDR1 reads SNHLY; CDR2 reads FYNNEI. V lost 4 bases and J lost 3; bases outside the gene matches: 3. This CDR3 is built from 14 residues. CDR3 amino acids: CASSGTSGRYEQYF. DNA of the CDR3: TGTGCCAGCAGTGGGACTAGCGGCCGCTACGAGCAGTACTTC.

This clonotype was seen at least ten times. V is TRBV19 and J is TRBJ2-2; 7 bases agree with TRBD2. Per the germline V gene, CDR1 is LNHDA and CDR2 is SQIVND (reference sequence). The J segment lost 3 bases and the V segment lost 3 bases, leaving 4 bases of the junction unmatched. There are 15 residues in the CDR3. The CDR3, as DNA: TGTGCCAGTAGTATGGATAGCGGGTACACCGGGGAGCTGTTTTTT. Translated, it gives CASSMDSGYTGELFF.

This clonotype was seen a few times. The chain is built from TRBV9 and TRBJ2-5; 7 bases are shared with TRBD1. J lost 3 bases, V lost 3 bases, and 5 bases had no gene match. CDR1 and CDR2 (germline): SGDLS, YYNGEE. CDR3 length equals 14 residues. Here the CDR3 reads CASSATGFEETQYF. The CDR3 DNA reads TGTGCCAGCAGCGCGACAGGGTTCGAAGAGACCCAGTACTTC.

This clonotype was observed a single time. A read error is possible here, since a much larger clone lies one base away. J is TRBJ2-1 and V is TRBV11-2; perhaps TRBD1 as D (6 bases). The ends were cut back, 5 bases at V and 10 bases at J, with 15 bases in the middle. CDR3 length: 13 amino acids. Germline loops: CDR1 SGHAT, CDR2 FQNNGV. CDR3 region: CASSPGHLYEQFF. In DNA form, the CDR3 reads TGTGCCAGCAGCCCGGGACACCTCTACGAGCAGTTCTTC.

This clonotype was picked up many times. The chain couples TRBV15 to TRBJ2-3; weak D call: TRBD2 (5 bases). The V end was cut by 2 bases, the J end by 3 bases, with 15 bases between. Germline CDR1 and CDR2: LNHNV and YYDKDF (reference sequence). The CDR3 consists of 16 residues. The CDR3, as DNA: TGTGCCACCAGCAGATCCACGGGGTACTTGACAGATACGCAGTATTTT. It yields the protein CATSRSTGYLTDTQYF.

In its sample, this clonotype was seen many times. This CDR3 reads CASSLVQGAGYEQYF. The CDR3 nucleotides read TGCGCCAGCAGCTTGGTACAGGGGGCCGGGTACGAGCAGTACTTC. V and J are TRBV5-1 and TRBJ2-7, with 9 bases lining up with TRBD1. The trim removed 0 bases at V and 4 bases at J, leaving 5 bases unmatched. Germline CDR1 and CDR2: SGHRS and YFSETQ. This CDR3 region has 15 residues.